The next 4 T cell receptor beta chains were all read from a single sample in a study of blood T cell repertoires in COVID-19. Libraries were prepared by immunoSEQ multiplex PCR; TCRdb keeps only in-frame clonotypes and omits some of them. The data contain approximately 120,000 clones, roughly 84% of them singletons. Specimen: peripheral blood. The receptors originated from a woman aged 80 or older with acute or convalescent COVID-19.

The chain employs TRBV7-9 and TRBJ2-3, with a weak D call TRBD1 (6 bases). The V gene lost 5 bases and the J gene lost 9 bases, with 18 bases spanning the gap. CDR1 and CDR2 from the germline V gene are SEHNR and FQNEAQ (reference sequence). The CDR3 runs to 14 residues. In nucleotides, the CDR3 is TGTGCCAGCAGCCGACAGGACCCCAAGGGGACGCAGTATTTT. This gives the protein CASSRQDPKGTQYF.

The chain combines TRBV24-1 with TRBJ1-2; D perhaps matches TRBD1 (6 bases). Germline values: CDR1 KGHDR, CDR2 SFDVKD. The V end lost 4 bases, the J end lost 7 bases, and 12 bases lay between the germline ends. The CDR3 sequence is 13 residues long. CDR3 in amino acids: CATSERDRSGYTF. The CDR3 DNA reads TGTGCCACCAGTGAACGCGACAGGTCTGGCTACACCTTC.

V is TRBV7-9 and J is TRBJ2-1; tentative D call: TRBD1 (6 bases). This CDR3 is built from 14 residues. Trimming took off 2 bases at V and 6 bases at J, with 11 bases between the two ends. Germline V gene lookup returns CDR1 SEHNR and CDR2 FQNEAQ (reference sequence). The CDR3 coding sequence is TGTGCCAGCAGCTTACGGGACAACCTCAATGAGCAGTTCTTC. Protein product: CASSLRDNLNEQFF. The complete variable domain, with remaining parts taken from reference TRBV7-9 and TRBJ2-1, reads DTGVSQNPRHKITKRGQNVTFRCDPISEHNRLYWYRQTLGQGPEFLTYFQNEAQLEKSRLLSDRFSAERPKGSFSTLEIQRTEQGDSAMYLCASSLRDNLNEQFFGPGTRLTVL.

The V call is TRBV19, the J call TRBJ1-1, with a weak D call TRBD1 (6 bases). CDR3 length: 13 residues. Looked up from germline, CDR1 is LNHDA and CDR2 is SQIVND (reference sequence). Between the trimmed V and J ends, which lost 10 bases and 0 bases, there was a span of 12 bases. The DNA of the CDR3 is TGTGCCACTCGACAGGCGTTGAACACTGAAGCTTTCTTT. This codes for CATRQALNTEAFF.